Presented here are 7 T cell receptor beta chains from one specimen sequenced in a study of Graves' ophthalmopathy and Graves' hyperthyroidism. RNA transcripts yielded amplified TCR beta CDR3 regions. HTBI-primed first-round RT-PCR preceded second-round multiplex PCR. In TCRdb, the multiplex PCR reads were re-called with MiXCR into one record per CDR3 protein. The sample has roughly 700,000 distinct CDR3 sequences; 35% to 50% are singletons. Sequencing used peripheral blood. The receptors stem from an adult man with Graves' ophthalmopathy.

The chain recombines TRBV29-1 with TRBJ1-6; D remains ambiguous. The CDR3 runs to 13 residues. CDR1 is SQVTM and CDR2 is ANQGSEA in the germline V gene. CDR3 bases: TGCAGTGCCCGTTGGGGAGATAATTCACCCCTCCACTTT. It translates to CSARWGDNSPLHF.

The chain's CDR3 is CSARALPGNGYTF. In nucleotides, the CDR3 is TGCAGTGCTAGAGCTCTTCCGGGAAATGGCTACACCTTC. V is TRBV20-1 and J is TRBJ1-2; D uncertain. CDR1 is DFQATT and CDR2 is SNEGSKA in the germline V gene (reference sequence). V was clipped by 1 base and J by 6 bases, with 12 bases between them. The CDR3 has 13 amino acids.

This chain joins TRBV29-1 and TRBJ1-3; TRBD1 is a possible D gene (6 bases). CDR3 size: 14 residues. V was clipped by 6 bases and J by 4 bases, with 16 bases between them. Germline V gene sequence: CDR1 SQVTM, CDR2 ANQGSEA. DNA for the CDR3: TGCAGCGTCAGGACAGCACTCGGGGGAAACACCATATATTTT. This codes for CSVRTALGGNTIYF.

This clonotype appeared once. A read error may account for a junction end that differs from germline. This sequence joins TRBV24-1 and TRBJ1-5; 8 nucleotides align to TRBD1. This CDR3 comprises 15 residues. Looked up from germline, CDR1 is KGHDR and CDR2 is SFDVKD. The CDR3 region has the DNA TGTGCCGCCAGCAGCGAGACAGGGGTTGGTCAGCCCCAGCATTTT. It yields the protein CAASSETGVGQPQHF.

The V gene is TRBV5-1, the J gene TRBJ1-6, with D perhaps TRBD1 (5 bases). Germline assignment: CDR1 SGHRS and CDR2 YFSETQ. This CDR3 has 13 residues. V was clipped by 4 bases and J by 7 bases, with 9 bases between them. This CDR3 is CASSIGHNSPLHF. The CDR3 DNA follows: TGCGCCAGCAGCATCGGACACAATTCACCCCTCCACTTT.

The V and J genes are TRBV7-3 and TRBJ2-7; D possibly corresponds to TRBD1 (5 bases). The CDR3 has 13 amino acids. V was cut by 4 bases and J by 3 bases, with 10 bases left in between. Looked up from germline, CDR1 is SGHTA and CDR2 is FQGTGA. The CDR3 region is CASSSDIYYEQYF. CDR3 nucleotides: TGTGCCAGCAGCTCGGACATATACTACGAGCAGTACTTC.

There are many counts of this clonotype. The CDR3 region is CASSLAGRGVGETQYF. DNA of the CDR3: TGTGCCAGCAGCTTAGCAGGCAGGGGGGTCGGCGAGACCCAGTACTTC. The chain links TRBV7-7 to TRBJ2-5, with a possible D match to TRBD1 (7 bases). The V and J ends lost 0 bases and 5 bases respectively, with 16 bases between them. Per germline, CDR1 SSHAT and CDR2 FNYEAQ (reference sequence). The CDR3 runs 16 residues.